Below, 20 T cell receptor beta chains from the same sample are listed, as sequenced in a study of T cells in Graves' hyperthyroidism and ophthalmopathy. RNA transcripts were the template for amplifying TCR beta CDR3 regions. The HTBI primer set drove a first-round RT-PCR of the TCR CDR3. TCRdb reprocessed the multiplex PCR reads via MiXCR and lists one record per CDR3 protein. Counted here are about 620,000 distinct CDR3 sequences, 15% to 20% occurring once; the ten biggest clones make up 3.8%. The specimen sequenced was blood. Receptor source: a woman aged 25-40 years with Graves' hyperthyroidism.

At least ten counts were recorded for this clonotype. The chain is built from TRBV24-1 and TRBJ2-3; 9 nucleotides line up with TRBD1. The CDR3 consists of 18 residues. Germline-derived CDR1 and CDR2 are KGHDR and SFDVKD. J was trimmed by 6 bases and V by 3 bases; bases with no gene match: 15. CDR3 in DNA: TGTGCCACCAGTGATCTGCGGACAGGGGCCAGGATGGGGGATACGCAGTATTTT. Translation gives CATSDLRTGARMGDTQYF.

This clonotype was observed at least ten times. This chain uses TRBV11-2 with TRBJ2-7; D might be TRBD2 (5 bases). Deletions cut 5 bases from V and 5 bases from J, with 10 bases between. Germline V gene lookup returns CDR1 SGHAT and CDR2 FQNNGV. The CDR3 runs to 12 residues. Here the CDR3 reads CASSQALDEQYF. CDR3 DNA: TGTGCCAGCAGCCAAGCACTAGACGAGCAGTACTTC.

This clonotype occurred many times. The chain employs TRBV27 and TRBJ2-7, with 7 nucleotides matching TRBD1. Trimming cost V 4 bases and J 4 bases; bases outside gene matches: 7. This CDR3 is built from 14 residues. The germline V gene encodes CDR1 MNHEY and CDR2 SMNVEV (reference sequence). The CDR3 sequence: CASSWGAGGYEQYF. In DNA form, the CDR3 reads TGTGCCAGCAGTTGGGGCGCAGGGGGTTACGAGCAGTACTTC.

This clonotype was observed a few times. The chain employs TRBV4-2 and TRBJ1-1, with no clear D. In germline, CDR1 is LGHNA, CDR2 YNFKEQ. The length of the CDR3 is 15 residues. The ends were cut back, 0 bases at V and 1 base at J, with 9 bases in the middle. This CDR3 is CASSQDRRSNTEAFF. The CDR3 region has the DNA TGTGCCAGCAGCCAAGATAGGCGTTCGAACACTGAAGCTTTCTTT.

This clonotype occurred many times. The chain is built from TRBV7-2 and TRBJ2-1, with D tentatively TRBD2 (5 bases). Germline CDR1 SGHTA, CDR2 FQGNSA. The CDR3 loop spans 14 amino acids. Between the trimmed V and J ends, which lost 5 bases and 1 base, there was a span of 9 bases. The CDR3 here is CASSRGSSYNEQFF. In nucleotides, the CDR3 is TGTGCCAGCAGCCGAGGGTCTTCCTACAATGAGCAGTTCTTC.

This clonotype was seen more than once but under ten times. The chain links TRBV10-3 to TRBJ2-2; TRBD2 matches at 9 bases. CDR1 ENHRY and CDR2 SYGVKD come from the germline V gene. The CDR3 has 13 amino acids. The ends lost 9 bases at V and 4 bases at J; junction bases unmatched: 3. Here the CDR3 DNA reads TGTGCCATTAGCGGGAGATCCACCGGGGAGCTGTTTTTT. Its translation is CAISGRSTGELFF.

The chain has TRBV12-3 or TRBV12-4 and TRBJ1-1; D unclear. V was trimmed by 5 bases and J by 8 bases, leaving 12 bases between them. CDR3 length: 12 amino acids. In nucleotides, the CDR3 is TGTGCCAGCAGTCCGCTCCTATCAGAAGCTTTCTTT. Translation: CASSPLLSEAFF.

This clonotype was seen many times. V and J are TRBV20-1 and TRBJ1-1, with a weak D call TRBD1 (5 bases). Germline CDR1 DFQATT, CDR2 SNEGSKA (reference sequence). Trimming removed 3 bases from V and 6 bases from J, with 26 bases in between. There are 17 residues in the CDR3. CDR3 coding DNA: TGCAGTGCTAGGAGCCCTTGGACCGGGACGGGTGACTCTGAAGCTTTCTTT. Protein product: CSARSPWTGTGDSEAFF.

This clonotype was seen at least ten times. J is TRBJ2-3 and V is TRBV28; D could derive from TRBD1 or TRBD2 (6 bases each). Per germline, CDR1 MDHEN and CDR2 SYDVKM. V was clipped by 10 bases and J by 4 bases, with 21 bases between them. This CDR3 contains 15 residues. CDR3 DNA: TGTGCCACCCTGGGGGCTAGCGAAGGGGCAGATACGCAGTATTTT. Its protein is CATLGASEGADTQYF.

There are many counts of this clonotype. The J gene is TRBJ2-1, the V gene TRBV2; tentatively, D is TRBD2 (6 bases). This CDR3 has 13 residues. Trimming cost V 6 bases and J 10 bases, with 16 bases left between them. From germline, CDR1 is SNHLY and CDR2 FYNNEI. CDR3 protein: CASRLAGLGEQFF. DNA for the CDR3: TGTGCCAGCAGGCTCGCGGGATTAGGAGAGCAGTTCTTC.

This clonotype was seen only a few times. This chain uses TRBV2 with TRBJ2-5, with a weak D call TRBD1 (5 bases). The CDR3 has 16 residues. V was shortened by 6 bases and J by 1 base, with 18 bases between the two germline ends. CDR1 and CDR2 from the germline V gene are SNHLY and FYNNEI. The DNA for the CDR3 is TGTGCCAGCAGACGCGGACCGCAGGGAATCCAAGAGACCCAGTACTTC. Protein: CASRRGPQGIQETQYF.

About this clonotype: Compared with germline, one end of the junction differs, possibly owing to a read error. CDR3 nucleotides: TGTGCCGGCAGTTCACTCTCCTACGAGCAGTACTTC. Protein sequence: CAGSSLSYEQYF. The chain links TRBV6-9 to TRBJ2-7, with D unresolved. The germline V gene encodes CDR1 MNHGY and CDR2 SVAAGI. The CDR3 consists of 12 residues.

The rearrangement joins TRBV5-1 to TRBJ2-1; 9 bases are a match to TRBD1. With 5 bases clipped from V and 2 bases from J, the junction kept 5 bases outside the gene matches. There are 15 residues in the CDR3. Germline-derived CDR1 and CDR2 are SGHRS and YFSETQ. The CDR3 region has the DNA TGCGCCAGCAGTTTCACAGGGGGCGCCTACAATGAGCAGTTCTTC. Translation: CASSFTGGAYNEQFF. The variable domain in full, completed from reference TRBV5-1 and TRBJ2-1, reads KAGVTQTPRYLIKTRGQQVTLSCSPISGHRSVSWYQQTPGQGLQFLFEYFSETQRNKGNFPGRFSGRQFSNSRSEMNVSTLELGDSALYLCASSFTGGAYNEQFFGPGTRLTVL.

Ten or more counts support this clonotype. The gene calls are TRBV7-8 and TRBJ2-1; TRBD2 matches at 12 bases. Germline values: CDR1 SGHVS, CDR2 FQNEAQ. J gave up 8 bases and V 5 bases, and 10 bases lay outside the gene matches. The CDR3 is 16 amino acids. CDR3 sequence (DNA): TGTGCCAGCAGCCCAGGGGAGCTAGCGGGAGGGGATGAGCAGTTCTTC. Residues: CASSPGELAGGDEQFF.

This clonotype was recorded at least ten times. V usage is TRBV2 and J usage is TRBJ1-1, with no clear D. This CDR3 spans 12 amino acids. Germline V CDR1 and CDR2: SNHLY, FYNNEI. Trimming left V 6 bases short and J 5 bases short, with 10 bases between. The CDR3 DNA follows: TGTGCCAGCAGGGCCGTTCGAACTGAAGCTTTCTTT. Translated: CASRAVRTEAFF.

V usage is TRBV7-9 and J usage is TRBJ1-1, with D perhaps matching TRBD1 (6 bases). V was trimmed by 1 base and J by 6 bases, leaving 12 bases between them. Germline CDR1 SEHNR, CDR2 FQNEAQ (reference sequence). The CDR3 is 14 amino acids. As DNA, the CDR3 is TGTGCCAGCAGCTTAGAAGGGGGGGGCTCTGAAGCTTTCTTT. Translated: CASSLEGGGSEAFF.

The sample holds many counts of this clonotype. The CDR3 nucleotides read TGTGCCAGCAGGGAGGACACTGAAGCTTTCTTT. Its translation is CASREDTEAFF. This chain joins TRBV2 and TRBJ1-1; unclear D gene. The germline V and J ends were trimmed by 6 bases and 3 bases, with 5 bases remaining between them. The CDR3 has 11 residues. From germline, CDR1 is SNHLY and CDR2 FYNNEI.

There are a few counts of this clonotype. The rearrangement joins TRBV20-1 to TRBJ1-3; D uncertain. Trimming removed 3 bases from V and 1 base from J, with 10 bases in between. Germline V gene data show CDR1 as DFQATT and CDR2 as SNEGSKA (reference sequence). CDR3 length equals 14 residues. CDR3 DNA sequence: TGCAGTGCTAGTGGGCAGTATTCTGGAAACACCATATATTTT. The encoded protein is CSASGQYSGNTIYF.

This clonotype has a count of ten or more. V and J are TRBV18 and TRBJ2-3; a weak D match, TRBD1 (5 bases). V was clipped by 3 bases and J by 7 bases, with 14 bases between them. Germline CDR1 and CDR2: KGHSH and LQKENI. The CDR3 spans 14 residues. DNA of the CDR3: TGTGCCAGCTCACCTCCTTCGACAGCCAATACGCAGTATTTT. Its translation: CASSPPSTANTQYF.

The CDR3 nucleotides are TGTGCCAGCACCTACTACAGGGCTGGATACACCTACGAGCAGTACTTC. Translating it yields CASTYYRAGYTYEQYF. The chain links TRBV28 to TRBJ2-7; weak D call: TRBD1 (6 bases). With 7 bases removed from V and 2 bases from J, the gap between germline ends came to 21 bases. CDR3 length: 16 amino acids. Looked up from germline, CDR1 is MDHEN and CDR2 is SYDVKM. Based on the CDR3 plus reference TRBV28 and TRBJ2-7, the full variable domain is DVKVTQSSRYLVKRTGEKVFLECVQDMDHENMFWYRQDPGLGLRLIYFSYDVKMKEKGDIPEGYSVSREKKERFSLILESASTNQTSMYLCASTYYRAGYTYEQYFGPGTRLTVT.